The 26 T cell receptor beta chains below all came from one sample that was sequenced in a study of T-cell reconstitution after alpha-beta-depleted transplantation in children. Using unique molecular identifiers, the investigators prepared the TCRbeta library. Using its own MiXCR run on the PCR reads, TCRdb lists one record per CDR3 protein. The table has about 690,000 distinct CDR3 sequences, approximately 15% seen once; the top ten hold 0.85% to 1.3%. The sequenced sample was PBMCs from the stem cell graft donor, obtained from the stem cell graft. All receptors come from a human donor who donated a stem cell graft to a child with acute myeloid leukemia.

This clonotype was seen just once. This clone may be a read error of a much larger clone one base away. The chain links TRBV4-2 to TRBJ2-1; D possibly corresponds to TRBD2 (6 bases). Germline CDR1 LGHNA, CDR2 YNFKEQ. The ends were cut back, 0 bases at V and 3 bases at J, with 15 bases in the middle. The CDR3 is made up of 17 amino acids. The CDR3 here is CASSQESGGAFYNEQFF. For the CDR3, the DNA is TGTGCCAGCAGCCAAGAATCTGGCGGGGCTTTCTACAATGAGCAGTTCTTC.

This clonotype occurred a few times. This chain links TRBV29-1 with TRBJ2-3; D may match TRBD1 or TRBD2 (5 bases each). Trimming left V 7 bases short and J 4 bases short, with 21 bases between. There are 15 residues in the CDR3. CDR1 SQVTM and CDR2 ANQGSEA come from the germline V gene. CDR3 sequence (DNA): TGCAGCGCCCTCCCCGGGGCCAGAGGACCAGATACGCAGTATTTT. Amino acid sequence: CSALPGARGPDTQYF.

This clonotype has only a few counts. The chain joins TRBV25-1 to TRBJ2-1; 12 positions agree with TRBD2. The CDR3 runs 16 residues. CDR1 and CDR2 (germline): MGHDK, SYGVNS. Trimming removed 7 bases from V and 4 bases from J; junction bases left unmatched: 8. The CDR3 region has the DNA TGTGCCAGCACCCGAACTAGCGGGGGGAGGTACAATGAGCAGTTCTTC. It yields the protein CASTRTSGGRYNEQFF.

This clonotype was found many times. The chain couples TRBV20-1 to TRBJ1-6, with D uncertain. There are 14 residues in the CDR3. Germline V gives CDR1 DFQATT, CDR2 SNEGSKA (reference sequence). Trimming removed 5 bases from V and 1 base from J, with 9 bases in between. In DNA form, the CDR3 reads TGCAGTGCTTTCCGGGGTTCCTATAATTCACCCCTCCACTTT. Protein sequence: CSAFRGSYNSPLHF.

This clonotype was seen only a few times. This chain uses TRBV5-1 with TRBJ1-1; D may be TRBD1 (6 bases). CDR1 is SGHRS, CDR2 YFSETQ, per germline. CDR3 length: 17 amino acids. Trimming cost V 3 bases and J 0 bases, with 18 bases left between them. The CDR3 is CASSWGKTGMMNTEAFF. The CDR3 nucleotides read TGCGCCAGCAGCTGGGGGAAGACAGGAATGATGAACACTGAAGCTTTCTTT.

This clonotype was detected many times. The V call is TRBV7-9, the J call TRBJ2-7; D might be TRBD2 (5 bases). The length of the CDR3 is 12 residues. Deletions cut 4 bases from V and 6 bases from J, with 10 bases between. Germline V CDR1 and CDR2: SEHNR, FQNEAQ (reference sequence). CDR3 DNA sequence: TGTGCCAGCAGCTACGAGGGCTCCGAGCAGTACGTC. It encodes CASSYEGSEQYV.

The V and J genes are TRBV12-3 or TRBV12-4 and TRBJ1-1, with TRBD1 matching over 7 bases. The ends lost 6 bases at V and 6 bases at J; junction bases unmatched: 13. The CDR3 has 15 amino acids. The CDR3 bases are TGTGCCAGCAGCCCGAGGACAGGAAGTTGGTCTGAAGCTTTCTTT. Protein product: CASSPRTGSWSEAFF.

The chain links TRBV6-2 or TRBV6-3 to TRBJ2-3; TRBD1 is a possible D gene (6 bases). This CDR3 contains 14 residues. The germline V and J ends were trimmed by 6 bases and 0 bases, with 10 bases remaining between them. CDR1 is MNHEY, CDR2 SVGEGT, per germline. CDR3 sequence (DNA): TGTGCCAGCAGGTCGACAGGAAGCACAGATACGCAGTATTTT. Its protein product is CASRSTGSTDTQYF.

The V and J genes are TRBV28 and TRBJ2-1, with D unresolved. V was trimmed by 6 bases and J by 6 bases, leaving 15 bases between them. This CDR3 is built from 14 residues. The germline CDR1 and CDR2 sequences are MDHEN and SYDVKM. CDR3: CASRYYGYSNEQFF. The CDR3 DNA reads as TGTGCCAGCAGGTATTACGGGTACAGCAATGAGCAGTTCTTC.

This clonotype was found many times. The chain uses TRBV20-1 and TRBJ2-5, with D possibly matching TRBD2 (5 bases). The CDR3 consists of 15 residues. CDR1 and CDR2 from the germline V gene are DFQATT and SNEGSKA (reference sequence). V was clipped by 0 bases and J by 4 bases, with 15 bases between them. CDR3 amino acids: CSARDGRGWLETQYF. CDR3 bases: TGCAGTGCTAGAGATGGGAGAGGATGGTTAGAGACCCAGTACTTC.

The chain has TRBV29-1 and TRBJ1-2; possible D gene TRBD1, 5 bases. The CDR3 runs 11 residues. CDR1 is SQVTM, CDR2 ANQGSEA, per germline. Trimming removed 8 bases at V and 1 base at J, with 8 bases between. The CDR3 DNA follows: TGCAGCCTGGGGGATAACTATGGCTACACCTTC. It is translated as CSLGDNYGYTF.

This clonotype has at least ten counts. The rearrangement links TRBV20-1 to TRBJ2-5; no firm D call. V was trimmed by 3 bases and J by 3 bases, leaving 8 bases between them. This CDR3 is 12 amino acids long. Germline V gene data show CDR1 as DFQATT and CDR2 as SNEGSKA (reference sequence). As DNA, the CDR3 is TGCAGTGCTAGTAAACGGGAAGAGACCCAGTACTTC. Translating gives CSASKREETQYF.

Turning to this clonotype: A much more abundant neighbour one base away suggests this may be a read error. The gene calls are TRBV6-1 and TRBJ2-1; D is undetermined. The CDR3 loop spans 15 amino acids. Trimming pared 7 bases from V and 2 bases from J, leaving 15 bases between. Germline CDR1 reads MNHNS; CDR2 reads SASEGT. The CDR3 here is CASMMARATYNEQFF. The CDR3 DNA is TGTGCCAGCATGATGGCTCGGGCCACCTACAATGAGCAGTTCTTC.

The sample holds many counts of this clonotype. This rearrangement joins TRBV13 to TRBJ2-7, with TRBD2 identical over 8 bases. V was pared by 5 bases and J by 0 bases, with 6 bases of the junction left unmatched. The CDR3 extends over 15 amino acids. The V gene's germline CDR1 is PRHDT and CDR2 FYEKMQ (reference sequence). The DNA of the CDR3 is TGTGCCAGCAGCCTGTCAAGCGGGAGCTCCTACGAGCAGTACTTC. Its protein product is CASSLSSGSSYEQYF.

This clonotype has ten or more counts. DNA for the CDR3: TGCAGCGTTGAATCGGATTCCGGGAACATTCAGTACTTC. Protein sequence: CSVESDSGNIQYF. J is TRBJ2-4 and V is TRBV29-1; D call uncertain. The V gene lost 2 bases and the J gene lost 7 bases, with 12 bases spanning the gap. Germline V lookup: CDR1 SQVTM, CDR2 ANQGSEA. The length of the CDR3 is 13 residues.

This clonotype was recorded at least ten times. The chain recombines TRBV29-1 with TRBJ2-2; 8 bases align to TRBD1. CDR1 is SQVTM, CDR2 ANQGSEA, per germline. This CDR3 spans 13 amino acids. With V trimmed by 7 bases and J by 1 base, 2 bases remained unmatched. CDR3 bases: TGCAGCGGACAGGGGATGAACACCGGGGAGCTGTTTTTT. Encoded protein: CSGQGMNTGELFF.

At least ten counts were recorded for this clonotype. The chain carries TRBV20-1 and TRBJ1-5, with unresolved D. This CDR3 is 14 amino acids long. CDR1 is DFQATT, CDR2 SNEGSKA, per germline (reference sequence). Trimming removed 0 bases from V and 5 bases from J, with 11 bases in between. This CDR3 reads CSARDRTAHQPQHF. CDR3 DNA: TGCAGTGCTAGAGATCGAACAGCTCATCAGCCCCAGCATTTT.

This clonotype appeared a few times. This sequence joins TRBV24-1 and TRBJ1-3, with D possibly matching TRBD1 (5 bases). The length of the CDR3 is 19 residues. V lost 3 bases to trimming and J lost 0 bases, with 20 bases between them. Germline values: CDR1 KGHDR, CDR2 SFDVKD. CDR3 in DNA: TGTGCCACCAGTGATGCTCAGGGACTTTACGATCTCTCTGGAAACACCATATATTTT. Its translation is CATSDAQGLYDLSGNTIYF.

J is TRBJ1-4 and V is TRBV15; perhaps TRBD1 as D (6 bases). The germline gives CDR1 LNHNV, CDR2 YYDKDF (reference sequence). CDR3 length: 14 amino acids. Trimming removed 5 bases from V and 7 bases from J, with 14 bases in between. The CDR3 region is CATSPGQTIEKLFF. For the CDR3, the DNA is TGTGCCACCAGCCCTGGACAGACGATTGAAAAACTGTTTTTT.

The V gene is TRBV29-1, the J gene TRBJ1-4; 8 positions match TRBD1. V shed 4 bases, J shed 13 bases, and the junction held 14 bases outside the gene matches. The germline CDR1 and CDR2 sequences are SQVTM and ANQGSEA. The CDR3 contains 14 residues. As DNA, the CDR3 is TGCAGCGTTGGGCCGACAGGGGAGGTTGGTAGACTGTTTTTT. Amino acid sequence: CSVGPTGEVGRLFF. Using reference TRBV29-1 and TRBJ1-4 for the parts outside the CDR3, the full variable domain is SAVISQKPSRDICQRGTSLTIQCQVDSQVTMMFWYRQQPGQSLTLIATANQGSEATYESGFVIDKFPISRPNLTFSTLTVSNMSPEDSSIYLCSVGPTGEVGRLFFGSGTQLSVL.

A remark on this clonotype: This may be a read error, as it is one base from a much larger clone. This sequence joins TRBV11-2 and TRBJ1-2; 8 nucleotides agree with TRBD1. V lost 5 bases, J lost 3 bases, and 2 bases stayed unmatched. CDR1 and CDR2 from the germline V gene are SGHAT and FQNNGV. The CDR3 runs 13 residues. DNA for the CDR3: TGTGCCAGCAGCACGGACAGGGACTATGGCTACACCTTC. It is translated as CASSTDRDYGYTF. Filled out from reference TRBV11-2 and TRBJ1-2, the complete variable domain reads EAGVAQSPRYKIIEKRQSVAFWCNPISGHATLYWYQQILGQGPKLLIQFQNNGVVDDSQLPKDRFSAERLKGVDSTLKIQPAKLEDSAVYLCASSTDRDYGYTFGSGTRLTVV.

This clonotype has more than one count but fewer than ten. The rearrangement uses TRBV6-2 or TRBV6-3 and TRBJ2-1, with 12 bases that match TRBD1. J gave up 4 bases and V 2 bases, and 3 bases lay outside the gene matches. The CDR3 contains 16 residues. Germline assignment: CDR1 MNHEY and CDR2 SVGEGT. The CDR3 bases are TGTGCCAGCAGTTACGGGGGACAGGGGGCATACAATGAGCAGTTCTTC. Its protein product is CASSYGGQGAYNEQFF.

This clonotype was recorded many times. The V gene is TRBV12-3 or TRBV12-4, the J gene TRBJ1-1; D not resolved. This CDR3 has 13 residues. V was pared by 3 bases and J by 1 base, with 6 bases between. The CDR3 sequence is CASSLHPNTEAFF. In nucleotides, the CDR3 is TGTGCCAGCAGTTTGCATCCGAACACTGAAGCTTTCTTT.

The chain couples TRBV5-1 to TRBJ1-1, with D perhaps TRBD1 (5 bases). Trimming cost V 1 base and J 4 bases, with 14 bases left between them. The CDR3 runs 15 residues. Looked up from germline, CDR1 is SGHRS and CDR2 is YFSETQ. The CDR3 spells CASSLRRQRTTEAFF. For the CDR3, the DNA is TGCGCCAGCAGCTTGCGGAGACAGCGGACCACTGAAGCTTTCTTT.

This clonotype appeared many times. The chain joins TRBV7-2 to TRBJ2-5; the match to TRBD2 covers 12 bases. The length of the CDR3 is 16 residues. V was pared by 5 bases and J by 7 bases, with 11 bases of the junction left unmatched. Germline assignment: CDR1 SGHTA and CDR2 FQGNSA. In DNA form, the CDR3 reads TGTGCCAGCAGCCCTCGACTAGCGGGGGTATCGCGGACCCAGTACTTC. Its protein is CASSPRLAGVSRTQYF.

This clonotype was seen at least ten times. The CDR3 DNA follows: TGTGCCAGCAGCCCCACGGGGCGGATGAACACTGAAGCTTTCTTT. Translated: CASSPTGRMNTEAFF. The chain is built from TRBV6-2 or TRBV6-3 and TRBJ1-1; perhaps TRBD1 as D (5 bases). The CDR3 extends over 15 amino acids. V shed 6 bases and J shed 0 bases, with 14 bases lying between them. Per germline, CDR1 MNHEY and CDR2 SVGEGT.